These 19 T cell receptor beta chains were sequenced from one sample in a study of radiotherapy plus CTLA-4 blockade in lung cancer (dated by TCRdb to 2016 to 2019). The library was produced with the immunoSEQ multiplex PCR assay. The clones in this table, taken by TCRdb from immuneACCESS, are in-frame only. Not every clone is retained; where verified, under half of the shortfall comes from an unresolved V gene, and the cause of the rest is unknown. Present in this sample are tens of thousands of clones, over 65% of which were seen just once. Approximately 8.9% of the sample is in the top ten clones. Sample: peripheral blood, taken from a patient treated with radiotherapy plus ipilimumab. These receptors were collected from a human donor with non-small cell lung cancer who had stable disease on radiotherapy plus ipilimumab.

This clone is a singleton in its sample. The rearrangement links TRBV30 to TRBJ1-2, with D perhaps matching TRBD1 (6 bases). V lost 4 bases, J lost 12 bases, and 15 bases lay in between. The CDR3 loop spans 11 amino acids. The germline V gene encodes CDR1 GTSNPN and CDR2 SVGIG (reference sequence). The CDR3 bases are TGTGCCTGGACCCGACAGGATTCAAACACCTTC. It specifies CAWTRQDSNTF. The full variable domain, rest sourced from reference TRBV30 and TRBJ1-2, is SQTIHQWPATLVQPVGSPLSLECTVEGTSNPNLYWYRQAAGRGLQLLFYSVGIGQISSEVPQNLSASRPQDRQFILSSKKLLLSDSGFYLCAWTRQDSNTFGSGTRLTVV.

This chain connects TRBV25-1 to TRBJ1-1; unclear D gene. CDR1 and CDR2 from the germline V gene are MGHDK and SYGVNS. The V end was cut by 1 base, the J end by 5 bases, with 8 bases between. The CDR3 is 13 amino acids. The CDR3 sequence is CASSESGRTEAFF. CDR3 DNA: TGTGCCAGCAGTGAATCGGGCAGGACTGAAGCTTTCTTT.

This clone was observed a handful of times. The genes are TRBV18 and TRBJ2-7; 7 bases fit TRBD1. Looked up from germline, CDR1 is KGHSH and CDR2 is LQKENI. V was clipped by 3 bases and J by 6 bases; unmatched bases: 11. This CDR3 region has 15 residues. The CDR3 sequence: CASSPRQGISREQYF. CDR3 coding DNA: TGTGCCAGCTCACCCAGACAGGGTATCTCTCGCGAGCAGTACTTC.

This clone was counted only a few times. The chain recombines TRBV5-6 with TRBJ1-5, with no clear D. The CDR3 has 12 residues. CDR1 is SGHDT, CDR2 YYEEEE, per germline. Trimming stripped 3 bases from V and 2 bases from J, with 3 bases between. CDR3 sequence: CASSWGNQPQHF. The CDR3 DNA follows: TGTGCCAGCAGCTGGGGCAATCAGCCCCAGCATTTT.

V and J are TRBV7-3 and TRBJ1-2; weak D call: TRBD1 (6 bases). V lost 5 bases and J lost 3, with 13 bases in between. The CDR3 consists of 14 residues. Germline assignment: CDR1 SGHTA and CDR2 FQGTGA. The CDR3 coding sequence is TGTGCCAGCAGCCCCAGGGGTTTCGACTATGGCTACACCTTC. It codes for CASSPRGFDYGYTF.

This clone was seen only a few times. This chain connects TRBV6-4 to TRBJ1-5; 7 nucleotides match TRBD1. The CDR3 contains 14 residues. V shed 6 bases and J 5 bases; nucleotides not matched to a gene: 7. Germline-derived CDR1 and CDR2 are MRHNA and SNTAGT. The CDR3: CASRGGQRDQPQHF. For the CDR3, the DNA is TGTGCCAGCAGGGGGGGACAGAGGGATCAGCCCCAGCATTTT.

This clone was seen a few times. The chain is built from TRBV19 and TRBJ2-2; D call uncertain. Germline V CDR1 and CDR2: LNHDA, SQIVND (reference sequence). Trimming took off 11 bases at V and 5 bases at J, with 21 bases between the two ends. The CDR3 covers 15 residues. The CDR3 sequence: CASESGVYRTGELFF. CDR3 nucleotides: TGTGCCTCTGAGTCTGGGGTATATCGGACCGGGGAGCTGTTTTTT.

This clone came up once. V and J are TRBV5-1 and TRBJ2-5; 7 bases are shared with TRBD2. The trim removed 0 bases at V and 1 base at J, leaving 3 bases unmatched. CDR1 is SGHRS, CDR2 YFSETQ, per germline. The CDR3 is 15 amino acids. The CDR3 sequence is CASSLEGTTQETQYF. CDR3 DNA: TGCGCCAGCAGCTTGGAAGGGACTACCCAAGAGACCCAGTACTTC.

The chain is built from TRBV19 and TRBJ1-1, with a possible D match to TRBD1 (6 bases). There are 14 residues in the CDR3. V was shortened by 0 bases and J by 5 bases, with 10 bases between the two germline ends. Germline V gene lookup returns CDR1 LNHDA and CDR2 SQIVND (reference sequence). The CDR3 here is CASSIEGARTEAFF. DNA for the CDR3: TGTGCCAGTAGTATAGAGGGGGCCCGGACTGAAGCTTTCTTT.

Of note for this clone: An end of the junction does not agree with germline; a read error may underlie this. This chain uses TRBV28 with TRBJ1-3; D may be TRBD1 (5 bases). Germline CDR1 is MDHEN and CDR2 is SYDVKM. The CDR3 extends over 14 amino acids. CDR3 bases: TGTGCCAGCATAGAGTCGGGTACAGGAAACACCATGTATTTT. Amino acid sequence: CASIESGTGNTMYF.

The gene calls are TRBV6-5 and TRBJ2-5; D is uncertain. CDR3 length: 15 amino acids. In germline, CDR1 is MNHEY, CDR2 SVGAGI. V lost 6 bases, J lost 5 bases, and 19 bases lay in between. The CDR3 loop is CASSRSKVGEETQYF. CDR3 nucleotides: TGTGCCAGCAGCCGCTCTAAAGTGGGTGAGGAGACCCAGTACTTC.

The rearrangement links TRBV2 to TRBJ2-7; D call uncertain. Per germline, CDR1 SNHLY and CDR2 FYNNEI. This CDR3 spans 12 amino acids. Trimming took 2 bases from V and 9 from J, leaving 11 bases between them. CDR3 DNA sequence: TGTGCCAGCAGTGAACAAGGTTCGTCGCAGTACTTC. Translating it yields CASSEQGSSQYF.

This clone was found a few times. This chain joins TRBV6-1 and TRBJ1-2; D unresolved. V was cut by 2 bases and J by 3 bases, with 10 bases left in between. The CDR3 is 14 residues long. The germline V gene encodes CDR1 MNHNS and CDR2 SASEGT. The CDR3 region is CASSESQAYYGYTF. CDR3 sequence (DNA): TGTGCCAGCAGTGAATCTCAGGCTTACTATGGCTACACCTTC.

The chain couples TRBV27 to TRBJ2-1; the match to TRBD2 covers 12 bases. Germline assignment: CDR1 MNHEY and CDR2 SMNVEV (reference sequence). Unmatched junction bases numbered 10, after V lost 5 bases and J lost 5 bases. This CDR3 spans 17 amino acids. CDR3 region: CASSKVSLAGGNNEQFF. The CDR3 DNA sequence: TGTGCCAGCAGTAAGGTCTCACTAGCGGGGGGTAACAATGAGCAGTTCTTC.

The chain has TRBV19 and TRBJ2-3, with D tentatively TRBD2 (7 bases). V was cut by 2 bases and J by 0 bases, with 12 bases left in between. The germline CDR1 and CDR2 sequences are LNHDA and SQIVND (reference sequence). The CDR3 spans 16 residues. The CDR3 here is CASSINRGASTDTQYF. The CDR3 bases are TGTGCCAGTAGTATAAACCGGGGGGCTAGCACAGATACGCAGTATTTT. The variable domain in full, completed from reference TRBV19 and TRBJ2-3, reads DGGITQSPKYLFRKEGQNVTLSCEQNLNHDAMYWYRQDPGQGLRLIYYSQIVNDFQKGDIAEGYSVSREKKESFPLTVTSAQKNPTAFYLCASSINRGASTDTQYFGPGTRLTVL.

The sample holds a few counts of this clone. The J gene is TRBJ1-2, the V gene TRBV5-6, with 11 bases identical to TRBD1. The CDR3 runs 16 residues. With V trimmed by 0 bases and J by 4 bases, 5 bases remained unmatched. Germline CDR1 reads SGHDT; CDR2 reads YYEEEE. The CDR3 sequence is CASSLDTGTGGYGYTF. The CDR3 DNA reads TGTGCCAGCAGCTTGGACACCGGGACAGGGGGCTATGGCTACACCTTC.

The J gene is TRBJ1-3, the V gene TRBV5-4, with D possibly matching TRBD1 (6 bases). Between the trimmed V and J ends, which lost 0 bases and 4 bases, there was a span of 17 bases. The CDR3 covers 17 residues. The germline gives CDR1 SGHNT, CDR2 YYREEE (reference sequence). CDR3 residues: CASSLGGTRARGNTIYF. In DNA, the CDR3 is TGTGCCAGCAGCTTGGGAGGGACACGCGCAAGAGGAAACACCATATATTTT.

The chain carries TRBV18 and TRBJ1-1; D not resolved. The CDR3 consists of 16 residues. V lost 3 bases and J lost 0, with 14 bases in between. Germline assignment: CDR1 KGHSH and CDR2 LQKENI. The CDR3 DNA is TGTGCCAGCTCACCCAATTACAAAGGATTGAACACTGAAGCTTTCTTT. This gives the protein CASSPNYKGLNTEAFF.

This chain uses TRBV6-5 with TRBJ2-1; 9 bases are shared with TRBD2. The V gene's germline CDR1 is MNHEY and CDR2 SVGAGI. Trimming cost V 4 bases and J 4 bases; bases outside gene matches: 5. This CDR3 is 15 amino acids long. CDR3 region: CASSSSGGPYNEQFF. The CDR3, as DNA: TGTGCCAGCAGTTCAAGCGGGGGGCCGTACAATGAGCAGTTCTTC.